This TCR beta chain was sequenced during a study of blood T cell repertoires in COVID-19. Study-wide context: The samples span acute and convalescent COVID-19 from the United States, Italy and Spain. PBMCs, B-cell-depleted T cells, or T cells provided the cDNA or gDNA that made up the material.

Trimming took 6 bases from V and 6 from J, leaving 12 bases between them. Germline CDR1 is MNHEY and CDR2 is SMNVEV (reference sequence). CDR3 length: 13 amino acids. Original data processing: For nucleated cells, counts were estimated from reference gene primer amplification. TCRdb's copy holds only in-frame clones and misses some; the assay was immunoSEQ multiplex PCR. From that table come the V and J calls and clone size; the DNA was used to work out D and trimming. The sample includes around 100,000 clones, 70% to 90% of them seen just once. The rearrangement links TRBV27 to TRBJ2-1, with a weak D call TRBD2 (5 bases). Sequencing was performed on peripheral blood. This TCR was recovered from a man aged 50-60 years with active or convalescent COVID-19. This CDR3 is CASRIGNRNEQFF. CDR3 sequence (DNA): TGTGCCAGCAGGATCGGGAACCGCAATGAGCAGTTCTTC.